This entry describes one T cell receptor (beta chain). Antigen unknown. This record comes from a study of T-cell memory formation after mild COVID-19. Looked up from germline, CDR1 is SQVTM and CDR2 is ANQGSEA. The CDR3 is 14 residues long. With 3 bases clipped from V and 4 bases from J, the junction kept 7 bases outside the gene matches. MiXCR was run by TCRdb on the 5' RACE reads, yielding one entry per CDR3 protein. The table includes 250,000 to 300,000 distinct CDR3 sequences, over 15% detected once. Study-level results: Clones which contracted sat mainly in CM and EM if CD4+, and in EMRA if CD8+. Pre-infection memory already had some responding clones, implying cross-reactive memory joined. A second wave expanding day 15 to 37 was CD4+-biased; contracting clones were balanced. A second wave of clones peaked on day 37, and their SARS-CoV-2 specificity went unconfirmed.

The clonotype comes from a man between 18 and 29 years old who had mild COVID-19 (a few samples of this study predate the infection). Cell type and time point are not known. The chain uses TRBV29-1 and TRBJ1-2, with 8 positions matching TRBD1. Sequencing input: PBMCs or a T cell subset sorted from them (not recorded which). In DNA form, the CDR3 reads TGCAGCGTTGACCGGGCAGGGACAGGCTATGGCTACACCTTC. It specifies CSVDRAGTGYGYTF.